This T cell receptor beta chain is from a study of beta chain features in type 1 diabetes. V was clipped by 5 bases and J by 1 base, with 14 bases between them. The CDR3 runs to 14 residues. CDR1 is SQVTM, CDR2 ANQGSEA, per germline. Points from the study as a whole: A definitive answer on HLA type influencing TCRB rearrangement was not reached here.

Expressed TCRB transcripts were sequenced, since all the RNA that had been isolated was reverse transcribed. Deep immunoSEQ sequencing covered naive, central memory and regulatory T cell samples. Measured with immunoSEQ multiplex PCR; TCRdb has only the in-frame clones, and not every one. The sample contains more than 110,000 clones, 6.5% to 8.5% of which appear only once. This clone was picked up a small number of times. What it binds is not known. Sequencing was done on a sample of central memory CD4+ T cells from blood. This rearrangement joins TRBV29-1 to TRBJ2-5, with TRBD2 as a possible D gene (6 bases). This TCR was recovered from a woman aged 30 to 39 in good health. The CDR3 protein is CSVQNPGVQETQYF. In DNA, the CDR3 is TGCAGCGTTCAAAATCCGGGAGTCCAAGAGACCCAGTACTTC.